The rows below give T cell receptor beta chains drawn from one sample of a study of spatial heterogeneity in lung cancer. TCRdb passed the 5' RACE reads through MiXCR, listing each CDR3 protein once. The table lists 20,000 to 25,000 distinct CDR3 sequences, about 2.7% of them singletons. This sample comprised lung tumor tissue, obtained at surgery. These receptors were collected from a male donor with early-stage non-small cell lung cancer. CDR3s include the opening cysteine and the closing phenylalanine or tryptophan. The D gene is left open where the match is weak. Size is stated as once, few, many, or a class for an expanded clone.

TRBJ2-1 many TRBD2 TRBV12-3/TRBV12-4 TGTGCCAGCAGTCCAGCGGGAGTTCTGTCCTACAATGAGCAGTTCTTC CASSPAGVLSYNEQFF
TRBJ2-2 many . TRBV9 TGTGCCAGCAGCGTGAGCGGGGAGCTGTTTTTT CASSVSGELFF
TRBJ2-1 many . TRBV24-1 TGTGCCACCAGTGGTCAGACTTCCTACAATGGGCAGTTCTTC CATSGQTSYNGQFF
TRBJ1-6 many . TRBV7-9 TGTGCCAGCACCTACTCACCCCTCCACTTT CASTYSPLHF
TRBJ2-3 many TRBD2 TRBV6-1 TGTGCCAGCAGTGGGTGGGAGGGTCCCGCAGATACGCAGTATTTT CASSGWEGPADTQYF
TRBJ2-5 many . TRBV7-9 TGTGCCAGCAGCTTACGGCTTGGGGCTAACCAAGAGACCCAGTACTTC CASSLRLGANQETQYF
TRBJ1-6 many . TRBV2 TGTGCCTCGACACAGGGCGATTATTCACCCCTCCACTTT CASTQGDYSPLHF
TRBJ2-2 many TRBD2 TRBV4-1 TGCGCCAGCAGCCAAGCACGGACTAGCCACGACACCGGGGAGCTGTTTTTT CASSQARTSHDTGELFF
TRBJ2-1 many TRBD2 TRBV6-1 TGTGCCAGCAGTGAAGCACCCGGGGGGGTTTTCTACAATGAGCAGTTCTTC CASSEAPGGVFYNEQFF
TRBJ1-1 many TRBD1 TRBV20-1 TGCAGTGCTAACAGGGGGCAGGGGACTGAAGCTTTCTTT CSANRGQGTEAFF
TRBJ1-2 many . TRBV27 TGTGCCAGCAAACCTAGGTGGGGCAACTATGGCTACACCTTC CASKPRWGNYGYTF
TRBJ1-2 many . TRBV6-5 TGTGCCAGCAGGGCAGATCTTCGGTACACCTTC CASRADLRYTF